Listed below are T cell receptor beta chains from one sample, sequenced in a study of beta chain features in type 1 diabetes. Only in-frame clones appear in the TCRdb table, and some are missing; sequencing was by immunoSEQ multiplex PCR. Of about 340,000 clones listed, approximately 12% are singletons. The material sequenced was naive CD4+ T cells from blood. These receptors all stem from a woman younger than 35 with type 1 diabetes. Both conserved end residues are part of each CDR3. The D gene is left open where the match is weak. The size of a clone is reported for some rows only, either as once, few or many, or as a class for expanded clones.

>TRBJ1-3|14|TRBV2|NA|NA
TGTGCCAGCAGTGAGGGAGGAGCTGGAAACACCATATATTTT
CASSEGGAGNTIYF
>TRBJ2-1|14|TRBV5-4|NA|TRBD1
TGTGCCAGCAGCTTGATGCAGGGGGCAAATGAGCAGTTCTTC
CASSLMQGANEQFF
>TRBJ2-3|14|TRBV11-1|NA|TRBD1
TGTGCCAGCAGCCAGGGACAGCTCACAGATACGCAGTATTTT
CASSQGQLTDTQYF
>TRBJ1-4|15|TRBV9|few|NA
TGTGCCAGCAGCGTTGGACACGGAGAAAATGAAAAACTGTTTTTT
CASSVGHGENEKLFF
>TRBJ2-4|12|TRBV29-1|NA|TRBD2
TGCAGCGTACGACTAGCAGAAAACATTCAGTACTTC
CSVRLAENIQYF
>TRBJ1-5|15|TRBV19|few|NA
TGTGCCAGTAGTATATTGGATCATGAGGATCAGCCCCAGCATTTT
CASSILDHEDQPQHF
>TRBJ2-1|15|TRBV28|NA|TRBD2
TGTGCCAGCAGTTTAGTACTAGCGGGTTACAATGAGCAGTTCTTC
CASSLVLAGYNEQFF
>TRBJ1-1|13|TRBV7-2|NA|NA
TGTGCCAGCAGCTTATCGGGGTCCACTGAAGCTTTCTTT
CASSLSGSTEAFF
>TRBJ1-2|13|TRBV15|NA|NA
TGTGCCACCAGCCCCCCGGACAGCTATGGCTACACCTTC
CATSPPDSYGYTF
>TRBJ2-1|13|TRBV11-2|few|NA
TGTGCCAGCAGCTCCAGTGCCCTTAATGAGCAGTTCTTC
CASSSSALNEQFF
>TRBJ2-2|15|TRBV5-1|few|TRBD1
TGCGCCAGCAGCTCCGGGACAGGCCCCACCGGGGAGCTGTTTTTT
CASSSGTGPTGELFF